The rows below give T cell receptor beta chains drawn from one sample of a study of T cell responses to AZD1222 COVID-19 vaccine. Some clones are missing from TCRdb's copy, which holds only in-frame ones; the method was immunoSEQ multiplex PCR. The table has approximately 190,000 clones, around 92% seen once; the top ten hold 7.5% to 10%. The sequenced sample was peripheral blood, obtained on day 0 of AZD1222 vaccination. These receptors all stem from an adult in good health. The CDR3 runs from the conserved cysteine through the conserved F or W. The D gene is left open where the match is weak. Clone size appears in some rows only: once, few, many, or a class for an expanded clone.

>TRBV5-4|TRBJ2-1|TRBD2|.
TGTGCCAGCAGTCATGGGACTAGCGGGAGTCTTTCCTACAATGAGCAGTTCTTC
CASSHGTSGSLSYNEQFF
>TRBV7-2|TRBJ1-2|.|.
TGTGCCAGCAGCTTAGCGCTTCGGACGCAGGAAGGCGGCTACACCTTC
CASSLALRTQEGGYTF
>TRBV24-1|TRBJ2-7|TRBD1|.
TGTGCCACCAGTGACCCGGGACAGGGGACCTACGAGCAGTACTTC
CATSDPGQGTYEQYF
>TRBV18|TRBJ2-1|.|.
TGTGCCAGCTCACCACGGGACCGAACAAAGGGGAATGAGCAGTTCTTC
CASSPRDRTKGNEQFF
>TRBV28|TRBJ2-1|.|.
TGTGCCAGCAGTCTCTTCGGGGCTGAGCAGTTCTTC
CASSLFGAEQFF
>TRBV4-1|TRBJ2-2|.|.
TGCGCCAGCAGCCAAGGGGGAGGCCCCGGGGAGCTGTTTTTT
CASSQGGGPGELFF
>TRBV29-1|TRBJ1-2|.|.
TGCAGCGCCTTACTGCGTGGGGGCTACACCTTC
CSALLRGGYTF
>TRBV2|TRBJ2-1|TRBD2|.
TGTGCCAGCTCCCCCAGCGGGAGAGGGGGCAATGAGCAGTTCTTC
CASSPSGRGGNEQFF
>TRBV9|TRBJ1-1|TRBD1|.
TGTGCCAGCAGCGACCTGACAGGGGGCGCGAACACTGAAGCTTTCTTT
CASSDLTGGANTEAFF
>TRBV28|TRBJ1-1|TRBD1|.
TGTGCCAGCAGTTTTCAAAGGGGGCGGGTGCGCACTGAAGCTTTCTTT
CASSFQRGRVRTEAFF
>TRBV30|TRBJ1-4|TRBD1|.
TGTGCCTCGGCAGGGGGCGCGGAAAAACTGTTTTTT
CASAGGAEKLFF
>TRBV10-3|TRBJ2-5|.|.
TGTGCCATCAGTGGGCGGACCGTCCAAGAGACCCAGTACTTC
CAISGRTVQETQYF
>TRBV5-1|TRBJ2-7|TRBD1|few
TGCGCCAGCAGCCCGGAGACAGGGTACGAGCAGTACTTC
CASSPETGYEQYF
>TRBV7-9|TRBJ1-4|.|.
TGTGCCAGCAGCTGGGGCAGGGTTCTTAGGCAGGAAAAACTGTTTTTT
CASSWGRVLRQEKLFF
>TRBV19|TRBJ2-1|TRBD2|.
TGTGCCAGTAGCCCCGGGGGGAGGGCCAACAATGAGCAGTTCTTC
CASSPGGRANNEQFF
>TRBV15|TRBJ2-7|TRBD1|.
TGTGCCACCAGCAGAACTGGGACCGGGACAGGGGCCAGATACGAGCAGTACTTC
CATSRTGTGTGARYEQYF
>TRBV3-1/TRBV3-2|TRBJ2-5|.|.
TGTGCCAGCAGCCCCACCCGGCACCAAGAGACCCAGTACTTC
CASSPTRHQETQYF
>TRBV30|TRBJ1-2|TRBD1|.
TGTGCCTGGAGGATGGGGCAGGGGGATTATGGCTACACCTTC
CAWRMGQGDYGYTF
>TRBV9|TRBJ1-2|.|.
TGTGCCAGCAGCGTAGCACCCCGGGGCGAGGGCTACACCTTC
CASSVAPRGEGYTF
>TRBV5-8|TRBJ2-1|TRBD1|.
TGTGCCAGCAGCTTTTTCCAGGGGGCCAATGAGCAGTTCTTC
CASSFFQGANEQFF
>TRBV3-1/TRBV3-2|TRBJ2-5|TRBD2|.
TGTGCCAGCAGCCAAGAAGCTCCCCGGGGGGTGGGCCAAGAGACCCAGTACTTC
CASSQEAPRGVGQETQYF
>TRBV30|TRBJ1-2|TRBD1|.
TGTGCCTGGAGGGACCGACAGGGTTCAAACTATGGCTACACCTTC
CAWRDRQGSNYGYTF
>TRBV11-2|TRBJ2-7|TRBD1|.
TGTGCCAGCAGCCTTGCCGGGACAGGGTTCTACGAGCAGTACTTC
CASSLAGTGFYEQYF
>TRBV15|TRBJ1-4|.|.
TGTGCCACCAGCAGAAATAAGGGTACTAATGAAAAACTGTTTTTT
CATSRNKGTNEKLFF
>TRBV4-1|TRBJ2-7|.|.
TGCGCCAGCAGCCAAGAAGGCCTCTCCTACGAGCAGTACTTC
CASSQEGLSYEQYF
>TRBV3-1/TRBV3-2|TRBJ2-3|.|.
TGTGCCAGCAGCCAAGTGGGCGGAAACGCAGATACGCAGTATTTT
CASSQVGGNADTQYF
>TRBV11-2|TRBJ2-7|.|.
TGTGCCAGCAGCTTAGCCCCCCACTACGAGCAGTACTTC
CASSLAPHYEQYF
>TRBV20-1|TRBJ1-1|.|.
TGCAGTGTTTTCGCGAACACTGAAGCTTTCTTT
CSVFANTEAFF
>TRBV7-9|TRBJ2-6|.|.
TGTGCCAGCAGCCCCGGTGGTTCTGGGGCCAACGTCCTGACTTTC
CASSPGGSGANVLTF
>TRBV6-2/TRBV6-3|TRBJ1-5|.|.
TGTGCCAGCAGTTACCCAGGGCTCAATCAGCCCCAGCATTTT
CASSYPGLNQPQHF
>TRBV10-2|TRBJ2-1|TRBD2|.
TGCGCCAGCAGTTCGGGACTAGCGGGAGACGATGAGCAGTTCTTC
CASSSGLAGDDEQFF
>TRBV4-1|TRBJ2-5|.|.
TGCGCCAGCAGCCAATTCCCACTGGCAGAAGAGACCCAGTACTTC
CASSQFPLAEETQYF
>TRBV9|TRBJ2-3|.|.
TGTGCCAGCAGCGTAGGAGGAACAGATACGCAGTATTTT
CASSVGGTDTQYF
>TRBV30|TRBJ2-7|TRBD1|.
TGTGCCTGGGACAGGGGGCGGGGAGAGCAGTACTTC
CAWDRGRGEQYF
>TRBV2|TRBJ2-7|TRBD2|.
TGTGCCAGCAGTGGGAGCGGGAGAAATTACGAGCAGTACTTC
CASSGSGRNYEQYF
>TRBV7-8|TRBJ1-1|TRBD1|.
TGTGCCAGCAGCTTAGGGACAGGGTCTCCGATCACTGAAGCTTTCTTT
CASSLGTGSPITEAFF
>TRBV18|TRBJ1-2|.|.
TGTGCCAGCTCACCAGCGTCAGGCGACGGCTACACCTTC
CASSPASGDGYTF
>TRBV5-1|TRBJ2-1|TRBD2|.
TGCGCCAGCAGCTTGTCAGCGGGAGGGCCGAATGAGCAGTTCTTC
CASSLSAGGPNEQFF
>TRBV30|TRBJ2-5|.|.
TGTGCCTGGAGTGTCCGTGACCAAGAGACCCAGTACTTC
CAWSVRDQETQYF
>TRBV4-1|TRBJ1-5|.|.
TGCGCCAGCAGCCAAGATCCGGGACGGGAAAATCAGCCCCAGCATTTT
CASSQDPGRENQPQHF
>TRBV5-4|TRBJ1-1|TRBD1|.
TGTGCCATCTCCGGGGGACAGGGCGTCGCTGAAGCTTTCTTT
CAISGGQGVAEAFF
>TRBV4-1|TRBJ1-4|.|.
TGCGCCAGCAGCCCCGACGGAGGGGGTCGGGAAAAACTGTTTTTT
CASSPDGGGREKLFF
>TRBV19|TRBJ2-2|.|.
TGTGCCAGTAGATCAGGGGCTGGCGGGGAGCTGTTTTTT
CASRSGAGGELFF
>TRBV28|TRBJ2-1|TRBD2|.
TGTGCCAGCAGTGTAGCGGGAGGGCCCAACAATGAGCAGTTCTTC
CASSVAGGPNNEQFF
>TRBV7-8|TRBJ1-1|.|.
TGTGCCAGCAGCCCCACGACAGTGATGAACACTGAAGCTTTCTTT
CASSPTTVMNTEAFF
>TRBV7-3|TRBJ1-1|TRBD1|.
TGTGCCAGCAGCCGAGACAGGGATCAGAACACTGAAGCTTTCTTT
CASSRDRDQNTEAFF
>TRBV7-8|TRBJ2-7|TRBD2|.
TGTGCCAGCAGCTTATACCCGGGGGGACCCCCCCAACCCTCCTACGAGCAGTACTTC
CASSLYPGGPPQPSYEQYF
>TRBV9|TRBJ2-3|.|.
TGTGCCAGCAGCGCCGAGGTAGCTAGCACAGATACGCAGTATTTT
CASSAEVASTDTQYF
>TRBV5-4|TRBJ2-5|TRBD1|.
TGTGCCAGCAGCTTGTGGGACAGACAAGAGACCCAGTACTTC
CASSLWDRQETQYF
>TRBV28|TRBJ1-2|.|.
TGTGCCAGCAGTGATTCAGGGTCTCGAGGCTACACCTTC
CASSDSGSRGYTF
>TRBV28|TRBJ2-7|.|.
TGTGCCAGCGGTCCAGGCGACGAGCAGTACTTC
CASGPGDEQYF
>TRBV2|TRBJ1-5|.|.
TGTGCAAGCGGGATAGAGTCTGGTCAGCCCCAGCATTTT
CASGIESGQPQHF